These 24 T cell receptor beta chains were all obtained from the same sample, sequenced in a study of neoadjuvant nivolumab and ipilimumab in lung cancer. Measured with immunoSEQ multiplex PCR; TCRdb has only the in-frame clones, and not every one. This sample has 30,000 or so clones, with about 92% found just once. Sequences were derived from peripheral blood, sampled after neoadjuvant nivolumab, alone or with ipilimumab, at or shortly before surgery. The receptors stem from an adult with non-small cell lung cancer.

This clone was counted once. CDR3 in amino acids: CASSLGLGTPNTGELFF. CDR3 in DNA: TGCGCCAGCAGCTTGGGACTCGGGACACCGAACACCGGGGAGCTGTTTTTT. The chain carries TRBV5-1 and TRBJ2-2, with D perhaps matching TRBD1 (6 bases). V was shortened by 0 bases and J by 0 bases, with 12 bases between the two germline ends. The V gene's germline CDR1 is SGHRS and CDR2 YFSETQ. This CDR3 has 17 residues.

The J gene is TRBJ1-5, the V gene TRBV5-1, with 9 positions matching TRBD1. The V gene end was trimmed by 0 bases and the J gene end by 1 base; junction bases not matched to a gene: 2. Germline CDR1 reads SGHRS; CDR2 reads YFSETQ. CDR3 length equals 16 residues. CDR3 amino acids: CASSLGTGASNQPQHF. The CDR3 DNA follows: TGCGCCAGCAGCTTGGGGACAGGGGCAAGCAATCAGCCCCAGCATTTT.

The chain has TRBV2 and TRBJ1-1; weak D call: TRBD1 (5 bases). There are 11 residues in the CDR3. V was cut by 4 bases and J by 11 bases, with 11 bases left in between. Per the germline V gene, CDR1 is SNHLY and CDR2 is FYNNEI. For the CDR3, the DNA is TGTGCCAGCAGTGGTACAGGAGGGGCTTTCTTT. Translation: CASSGTGGAFF.

The chain links TRBV14 to TRBJ2-3, with 12 positions matching TRBD2. V was clipped by 6 bases and J by 0 bases; unmatched bases: 7. Germline V gene data show CDR1 as SGHDN and CDR2 as FVKESK. The CDR3 loop spans 17 amino acids. CDR3 nucleotides: TGTGCCAGCAGACTATCGGGACTAGCGGGTAGCACAGATACGCAGTATTTT. This translates into CASRLSGLAGSTDTQYF.

This clone was observed a single time. The genes are TRBV10-3 and TRBJ2-1, with unresolved D. CDR3 length: 14 amino acids. V gave up 6 bases and J gave up 7 bases, with 16 bases separating them. CDR1 and CDR2 from the germline V gene are ENHRY and SYGVKD. CDR3 residues: CAISPYLGENEQFF. Written as DNA, the CDR3 is TGTGCCATCAGCCCTTACCTAGGAGAGAATGAGCAGTTCTTC.

The V gene is TRBV5-4, the J gene TRBJ2-3, with 13 nucleotides matching TRBD2. The CDR3 has 16 amino acids. Unmatched junction bases numbered 6, after V lost 5 bases and J lost 3 bases. CDR1 and CDR2 from the germline V gene are SGHNT and YYREEE (reference sequence). The chain's CDR3 is CASRRTSGSWTDTQYF. The CDR3 DNA sequence: TGTGCCAGCAGGCGGACTAGCGGGAGTTGGACAGATACGCAGTATTTT. The variable domain in full, with the rest retrieved from reference TRBV5-4 and TRBJ2-3, is ETGVTQSPTHLIKTRGQQVTLRCSSQSGHNTVSWYQQALGQGPQFIFQYYREEENGRGNFPPRFSGLQFPNYSSELNVNALELDDSALYLCASRRTSGSWTDTQYFGPGTRLTVL.

This chain uses TRBV14 with TRBJ2-7; maybe TRBD2 (6 bases). V was clipped by 4 bases and J by 7 bases, with 14 bases between them. Germline CDR1 is SGHDN and CDR2 is FVKESK. The CDR3 extends over 13 amino acids. CDR3 amino acids: CASSRDFGGEQYF. CDR3 nucleotide sequence: TGTGCCAGCAGCCGGGACTTCGGGGGAGAGCAGTACTTC.

The rearrangement uses TRBV5-1 and TRBJ1-1; the match to TRBD1 covers 7 bases. The V segment lost 5 bases and the J segment 0 bases; nucleotides outside the gene matches: 4. Germline assignment: CDR1 SGHRS and CDR2 YFSETQ. This CDR3 region has 14 residues. The CDR3 DNA reads as TGCGCCAGCAGTGCGGGACAGATGAACACTGAAGCTTTCTTT. Translation gives CASSAGQMNTEAFF.

The chain links TRBV6-4 to TRBJ2-7, with no clear D. The V gene's germline CDR1 is MRHNA and CDR2 SNTAGT. The CDR3 is made up of 12 amino acids. V gave up 4 bases and J gave up 8 bases, with 12 bases separating them. CDR3 loop: CASSGPPEKQYF. For the CDR3, the DNA is TGTGCCAGCAGTGGCCCACCGGAAAAGCAGTACTTC.

The V call is TRBV5-5, the J call TRBJ2-7; the match to TRBD1 covers 7 bases. Germline values: CDR1 SGHKS, CDR2 YYEKEE (reference sequence). This CDR3 spans 15 amino acids. The V and J ends lost 0 bases and 4 bases, in that order; junction bases with no gene match: 7. The CDR3 protein is CASSLAVGQQYEQYF. In DNA, the CDR3 is TGTGCCAGCAGCTTGGCCGTGGGACAGCAGTACGAGCAGTACTTC.

J is TRBJ2-3 and V is TRBV7-3, with D unclear. Trimming removed 5 bases at V and 2 bases at J, with 11 bases between. The CDR3 contains 14 residues. Per the germline V gene, CDR1 is SGHTA and CDR2 is FQGTGA. Here the CDR3 DNA reads TGTGCCAGCAGCCTATTGGGCTTCACAGATACGCAGTATTTT. Protein: CASSLLGFTDTQYF.

The chain combines TRBV29-1 with TRBJ1-5; D unresolved. The V end was cut by 6 bases, the J end by 0 bases, with 6 bases between. Germline lookup yields CDR1 SQVTM and CDR2 ANQGSEA. The CDR3 consists of 12 residues. For the CDR3, the DNA is TGCAGCGTAGCTAGTAGCAATCAGCCCCAGCATTTT. Translated: CSVASSNQPQHF.

As to this clone: One end of the junction varies from germline; a read error may be responsible. The chain recombines TRBV5-6 with TRBJ1-3, with a weak D call TRBD1 (5 bases). This CDR3 has 13 residues. CDR1 is SGHDT and CDR2 is YYEEEE in the germline V gene. In nucleotides, the CDR3 is TGTGCCAGCAGCTTGTCCCGGACATCACCTCCGGATTTT. This translates into CASSLSRTSPPDF.

This clone has only one observation. The CDR3 protein is CASSFTPSTGELFF. CDR3 coding DNA: TGTGCCAGCAGCTTCACTCCCTCCACCGGGGAGCTGTTTTTT. J is TRBJ2-2 and V is TRBV11-2; D not certain. V lost 3 bases and J 4 bases, leaving 9 bases between the germline ends. Per the germline V gene, CDR1 is SGHAT and CDR2 is FQNNGV. The CDR3 contains 14 residues.

The chain recombines TRBV5-4 with TRBJ2-5; no reliable D call. The length of the CDR3 is 13 residues. The V gene's germline CDR1 is SGHNT and CDR2 YYREEE (reference sequence). Trimming cost V 4 bases and J 0 bases, with 7 bases left between them. The CDR3 is CASSPRYQETQYF. DNA of the CDR3: TGTGCCAGCAGCCCTAGGTACCAAGAGACCCAGTACTTC. Together with reference TRBV5-4 and TRBJ2-5, the CDR3 gives the full variable domain: ETGVTQSPTHLIKTRGQQVTLRCSSQSGHNTVSWYQQALGQGPQFIFQYYREEENGRGNFPPRFSGLQFPNYSSELNVNALELDDSALYLCASSPRYQETQYFGPGTRLLVL.

V usage is TRBV5-1 and J usage is TRBJ2-7; 10 bases align to TRBD1. Unmatched junction bases numbered 4, after V lost 0 bases and J lost 4 bases. CDR3 size: 15 residues. Germline-derived CDR1 and CDR2 are SGHRS and YFSETQ. The CDR3 reads CASSLDGTGAYEQYF. Written as DNA, the CDR3 is TGCGCCAGCAGCTTGGATGGGACAGGGGCGTACGAGCAGTACTTC.

The CDR3 region is CASSREATTNEKLFF. CDR3 nucleotide sequence: TGTGCCAGCAGCCGGGAGGCCACAACTAATGAAAAACTGTTTTTT. V is TRBV2 and J is TRBJ1-4; D is undetermined. Germline V lookup: CDR1 SNHLY, CDR2 FYNNEI. The V end lost 6 bases, the J end lost 0 bases, and 11 bases lay between the germline ends. The CDR3 covers 15 residues.

The genes are TRBV5-1 and TRBJ2-7; D is possibly TRBD2 (5 bases). CDR3 length: 13 residues. V was pared by 1 base and J by 3 bases, with 8 bases between. The germline V gene has CDR1 SGHRS and CDR2 YFSETQ. In DNA form, the CDR3 reads TGCGCCAGCAGCTTGCTGGGAGACTACGAGCAGTACTTC. Amino acids: CASSLLGDYEQYF.

The rearrangement uses TRBV29-1 and TRBJ2-1, with 7 bases lining up with TRBD1. The V gene end was trimmed by 7 bases and the J gene end by 8 bases; junction bases not matched to a gene: 8. Germline-derived CDR1 and CDR2 are SQVTM and ANQGSEA. This CDR3 is 12 amino acids long. CDR3 DNA sequence: TGCAGCGCGAGCGAGGGGGCCCATGAGCAGTTCTTC. This gives the protein CSASEGAHEQFF.

For the CDR3, the DNA is TGCAGTGCTAGACAGGACAGTCAGCAGTACTTC. The encoded protein is CSARQDSQQYF. This sequence joins TRBV20-1 and TRBJ2-7; D might be TRBD1 (6 bases). Germline V gene lookup returns CDR1 DFQATT and CDR2 SNEGSKA (reference sequence). V lost 2 bases and J 8 bases, leaving 10 bases between the germline ends. CDR3 size: 11 residues.

The chain uses TRBV9 and TRBJ2-1, with D possibly matching TRBD1 (5 bases). CDR1 is SGDLS, CDR2 YYNGEE, per germline. The CDR3 consists of 15 residues. V was cut by 0 bases and J by 2 bases, with 9 bases left in between. CDR3 region: CASSVEGKAYNEQFF. The CDR3 DNA is TGTGCCAGCAGCGTAGAGGGGAAGGCCTACAATGAGCAGTTCTTC.

The chain has TRBV5-1 and TRBJ2-5; TRBD1 matches at 11 bases. The CDR3 covers 14 residues. CDR1 and CDR2 from the germline V gene are SGHRS and YFSETQ. J was trimmed by 3 bases and V by 4 bases; bases with no gene match: 2. The CDR3 reads CASSQGQGEETQYF. Written as DNA, the CDR3 is TGCGCCAGCAGCCAGGGACAGGGGGAAGAGACCCAGTACTTC.

The chain uses TRBV25-1 and TRBJ1-4; a weak D match, TRBD1 (5 bases). Trimming cost V 4 bases and J 1 base, with 16 bases left between them. CDR3 length: 17 amino acids. Per the germline V gene, CDR1 is MGHDK and CDR2 is SYGVNS. The CDR3 loop reads CASSAYTGPGTNEKLFF. The CDR3 DNA reads as TGTGCCAGCAGTGCTTATACAGGTCCCGGAACTAATGAAAAACTGTTTTTT.

The rearrangement uses TRBV7-2 and TRBJ2-5, with TRBD1 identical over 9 bases. The CDR3 loop spans 13 amino acids. Germline-derived CDR1 and CDR2 are SGHTA and FQGNSA. J gave up 9 bases and V 2 bases, and 4 bases lay outside the gene matches. CDR3 in amino acids: CASSLWDREAQYF. The DNA of the CDR3 is TGTGCCAGCAGCTTATGGGACAGGGAGGCCCAGTACTTC.